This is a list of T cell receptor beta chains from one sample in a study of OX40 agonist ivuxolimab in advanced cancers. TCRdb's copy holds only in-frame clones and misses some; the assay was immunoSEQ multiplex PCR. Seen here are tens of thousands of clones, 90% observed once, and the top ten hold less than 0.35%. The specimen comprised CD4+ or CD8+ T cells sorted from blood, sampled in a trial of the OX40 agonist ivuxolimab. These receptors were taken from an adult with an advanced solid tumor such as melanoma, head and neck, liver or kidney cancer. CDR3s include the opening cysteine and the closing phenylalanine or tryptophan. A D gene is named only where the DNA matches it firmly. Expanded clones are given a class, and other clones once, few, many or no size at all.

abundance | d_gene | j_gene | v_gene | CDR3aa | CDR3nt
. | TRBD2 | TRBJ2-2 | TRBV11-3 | CASSPRGTSGANTGELFF | TGTGCCAGCAGCCCTAGAGGGACTAGCGGGGCGAACACCGGGGAGCTGTTTTTT
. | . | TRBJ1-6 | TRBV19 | CASSRWGSSPLHF | TGTGCCAGTAGTCGGTGGGGGAGTTCACCCCTCCACTTT
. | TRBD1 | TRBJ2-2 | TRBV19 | CASNLRGQYTGELFF | TGTGCCAGTAATTTAAGGGGGCAGTACACCGGGGAGCTGTTTTTT
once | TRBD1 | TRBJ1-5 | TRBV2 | CASSPLGQGGDQPQHF | TGTGCCAGCAGTCCCTTGGGACAGGGGGGGGATCAGCCCCAGCATTTT
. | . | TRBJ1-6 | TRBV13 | CASSLGGRGYNSPLHF | TGTGCCAGCAGCTTAGGGGGGCGAGGATATAATTCACCCCTCCACTTT
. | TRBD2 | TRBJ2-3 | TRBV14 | CASSQESGGPTYTDTQYF | TGTGCCAGCAGCCAAGAGAGCGGGGGGCCTACCTACACAGATACGCAGTATTTT
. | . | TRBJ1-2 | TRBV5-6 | CASSWGVGGYTF | TGTGCCAGCAGCTGGGGGGTTGGAGGCTACACCTTC
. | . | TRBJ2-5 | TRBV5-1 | CASSLLQSGGETQYF | TGCGCCAGCAGCTTGCTACAGAGTGGTGGAGAGACCCAGTACTTC
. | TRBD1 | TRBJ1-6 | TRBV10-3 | CAIRDREISSPLHF | TGTGCCATCAGGGACAGGGAAATAAGTTCACCCCTCCACTTT
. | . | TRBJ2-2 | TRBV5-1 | CASSGGQNTGELFF | TGCGCCAGCAGCGGGGGACAGAACACCGGGGAGCTGTTTTTT
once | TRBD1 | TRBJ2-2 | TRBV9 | CASSVTGGSGELFF | TGTGCCAGCAGCGTAACAGGGGGCTCCGGGGAGCTGTTTTTT